Below, 3 T cell receptor beta chains from the same sample are listed, as sequenced in a study of T-cell reconstitution after alpha-beta-depleted transplantation in children. TCRbeta library preparation incorporated unique molecular identifiers. MiXCR, run by TCRdb on the PCR reads, gives a single entry per CDR3 protein. The sample holds over 100,000 distinct CDR3 sequences, approximately 8% seen once. The sample here was PBMCs, taken before TCRalphabeta/CD19-depleted stem cell transplant. The receptors here all came from a boy aged 2 to 9 with acute lymphoblastic leukemia, due to receive a stem cell transplant.

Many counts were recorded for this clonotype. CDR3 sequence reads: CASSPSHSGGVGETQYF. The DNA of the CDR3 is TGCGCCAGCAGCCCGTCCCATAGCGGGGGGGTTGGAGAGACCCAGTACTTC. The chain couples TRBV4-1 to TRBJ2-5; TRBD2 agrees at 11 bases. The germline V gene encodes CDR1 MGHRA and CDR2 YSYEKL. The V gene end was trimmed by 4 bases and the J gene end by 4 bases; junction bases not matched to a gene: 11. The CDR3 totals 17 residues.

This clonotype was recorded at least ten times. The genes are TRBV5-6 and TRBJ1-6; no definite D call. V was pared by 0 bases and J by 7 bases, with 14 bases between. Germline V gene data show CDR1 as SGHDT and CDR2 as YYEEEE. This CDR3 region has 16 residues. Here the CDR3 reads CASSLVLGHHNSPLHF. For the CDR3, the DNA is TGTGCCAGCAGCTTGGTGCTCGGGCACCACAATTCACCCCTCCACTTT.

The chain employs TRBV5-1 and TRBJ2-5; D unclear. Germline V gives CDR1 SGHRS, CDR2 YFSETQ. The CDR3 sequence is 11 residues long. Trimming cost V 3 bases and J 4 bases, with 4 bases left between them. In nucleotides, the CDR3 is TGCGCCAGCAGCTGGCTAGAGACCCAGTACTTC. Residues: CASSWLETQYF.